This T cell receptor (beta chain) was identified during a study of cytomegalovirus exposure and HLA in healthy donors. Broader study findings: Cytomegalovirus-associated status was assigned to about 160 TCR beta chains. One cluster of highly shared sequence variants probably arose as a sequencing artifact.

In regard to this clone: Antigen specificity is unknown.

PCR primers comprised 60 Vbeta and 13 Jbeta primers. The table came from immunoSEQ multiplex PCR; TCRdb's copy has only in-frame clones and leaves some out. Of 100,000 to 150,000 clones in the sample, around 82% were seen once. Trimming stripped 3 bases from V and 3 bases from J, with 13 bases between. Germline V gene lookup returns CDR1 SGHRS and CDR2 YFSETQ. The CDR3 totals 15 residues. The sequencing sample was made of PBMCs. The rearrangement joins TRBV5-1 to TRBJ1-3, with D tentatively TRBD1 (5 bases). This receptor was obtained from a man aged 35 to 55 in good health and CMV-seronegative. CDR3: CASSSTTDLGNTIYF. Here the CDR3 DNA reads TGCGCCAGCAGCTCCACGACAGATCTTGGAAACACCATATATTTT.